This T cell receptor beta chain was observed in a study of blood T cells in healthy people across ages. V lost 4 bases and J 1 base, leaving 11 bases between the germline ends. The CDR3 contains 14 residues. The authors ran a second PCR of about 6 to 11 cycles using a sample-barcoded 5' primer and a J-beta primer mix. TCRdb processed the 5' RACE reads anew with MiXCR; each CDR3 protein has one entry. This sample has about 940,000 distinct CDR3 sequences, with about 48% found just once. Study-level findings and limits: Per million T cells, the diversity of TCR beta decreased roughly linearly as age advanced. Donor CMV status was unknown, possibly confounding expanded clonotype changes.

Note on this clonotype: As yet, its antigen is unknown.

They isolated at least 6 million PBMCs from each sample. The chain joins TRBV12-3 or TRBV12-4 to TRBJ2-7; possible D gene TRBD1, 5 bases. This clonotype originated in a man aged 25 to 40 in good health. The sample comprised blood. The CDR3 bases are TGTGCCAGCAGTTCCCCGACAGTATCCTACGAGCAGTACTTC. Its protein product is CASSSPTVSYEQYF.